This T cell receptor beta chain derives from a study of identical twins. Findings of the study overall: Researchers reported weaker excess twin sharing in beta out-of-frame sequences.

This clonotype was counted at least ten times. Antigen specificity is unknown. TCRdb re-called the 5' RACE reads through MiXCR, storing one row per CDR3 protein. The sample has about 500,000 distinct CDR3 sequences; over 11% are singletons. These data also featured in a second study, about yellow fever vaccine responses in identical twins.

The specimen sequenced was CD4+ T cells sorted from blood. The clonotype comes from a woman aged 18-29 years in good health.

CDR3: CASSQEGIFAYNEQFF. The CDR3 DNA follows: TGCGCCAGCAGCCAAGAAGGGATCTTCGCCTACAATGAGCAGTTCTTC. The chain is built from TRBV4-3 and TRBJ2-1, with D unclear. V lost 0 bases, J lost 2 bases, and 11 bases lay in between. Germline V gene lookup returns CDR1 LGHNA and CDR2 YSLEER. This CDR3 spans 16 amino acids.